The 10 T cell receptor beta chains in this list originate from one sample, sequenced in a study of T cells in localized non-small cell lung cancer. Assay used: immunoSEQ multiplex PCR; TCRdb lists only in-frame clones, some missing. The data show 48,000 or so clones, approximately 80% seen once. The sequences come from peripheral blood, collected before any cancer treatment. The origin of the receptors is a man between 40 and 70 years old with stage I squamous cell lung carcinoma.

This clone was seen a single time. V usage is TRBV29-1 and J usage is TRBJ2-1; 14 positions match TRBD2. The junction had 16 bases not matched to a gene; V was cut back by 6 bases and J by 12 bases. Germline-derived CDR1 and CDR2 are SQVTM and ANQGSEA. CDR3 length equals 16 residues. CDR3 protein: CSVEIFGTSGGGVQFF. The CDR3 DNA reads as TGCAGCGTCGAAATATTCGGGACTAGCGGGGGAGGGGTGCAGTTCTTC.

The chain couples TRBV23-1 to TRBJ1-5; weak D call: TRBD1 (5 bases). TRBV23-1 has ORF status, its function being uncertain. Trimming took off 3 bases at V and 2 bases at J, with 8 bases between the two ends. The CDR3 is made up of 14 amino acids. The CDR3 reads CASSQRDRNQPQHF. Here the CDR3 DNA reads TGCGCCAGCAGTCAGAGGGACCGCAATCAGCCCCAGCATTTT.

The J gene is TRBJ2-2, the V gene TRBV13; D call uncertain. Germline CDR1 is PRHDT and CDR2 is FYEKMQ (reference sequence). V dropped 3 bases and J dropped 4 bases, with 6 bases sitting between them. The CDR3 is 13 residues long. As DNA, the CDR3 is TGTGCCAGCAGCTTCGGGCTCACCGGGGAGCTGTTTTTT. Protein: CASSFGLTGELFF. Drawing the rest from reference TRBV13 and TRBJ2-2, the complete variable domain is AAGVIQSPRHLIKEKRETATLKCYPIPRHDTVYWYQQGPGQDPQFLISFYEKMQSDKGSIPDRFSAQQFSDYHSELNMSSLELGDSALYFCASSFGLTGELFFGEGSRLTVL.

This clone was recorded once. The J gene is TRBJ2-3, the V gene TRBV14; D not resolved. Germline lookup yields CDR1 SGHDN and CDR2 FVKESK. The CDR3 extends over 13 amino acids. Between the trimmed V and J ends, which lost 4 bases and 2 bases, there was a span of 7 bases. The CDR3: CASSLQSTDTQYF. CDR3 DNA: TGTGCCAGCAGCCTACAATCCACAGATACGCAGTATTTT. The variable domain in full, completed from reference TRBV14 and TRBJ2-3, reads EAGVTQFPSHSVIEKGQTVTLRCDPISGHDNLYWYRRVMGKEIKFLLHFVKESKQDESGMPNNRFLAERTGGTYSTLKVQPAELEDSGVYFCASSLQSTDTQYFGPGTRLTVL.

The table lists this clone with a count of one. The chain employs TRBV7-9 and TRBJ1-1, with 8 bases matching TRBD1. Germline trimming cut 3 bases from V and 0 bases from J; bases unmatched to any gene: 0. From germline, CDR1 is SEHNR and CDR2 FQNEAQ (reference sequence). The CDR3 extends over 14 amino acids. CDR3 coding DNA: TGTGCCAGCAGCTTGGGACAGGTGAACACTGAAGCTTTCTTT. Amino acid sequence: CASSLGQVNTEAFF.

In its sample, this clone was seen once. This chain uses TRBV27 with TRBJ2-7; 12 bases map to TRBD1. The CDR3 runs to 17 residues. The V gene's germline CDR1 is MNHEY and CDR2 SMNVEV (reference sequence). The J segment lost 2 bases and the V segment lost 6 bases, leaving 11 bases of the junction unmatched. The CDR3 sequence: CASSLGTGGGKPYEQYF. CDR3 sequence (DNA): TGTGCCAGCAGCCTCGGGACAGGGGGCGGGAAACCCTACGAGCAGTACTTC.

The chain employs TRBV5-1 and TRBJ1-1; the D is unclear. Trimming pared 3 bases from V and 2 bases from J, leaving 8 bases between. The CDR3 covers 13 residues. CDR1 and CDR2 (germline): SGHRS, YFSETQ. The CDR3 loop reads CASSYTGNTEAFF. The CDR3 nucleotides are TGCGCCAGCAGCTACACGGGAAACACTGAAGCTTTCTTT.

The CDR3 coding sequence is TGTGCCAGCAGTCCCGGACTAGGCTACGAGCAGTACTTC. Amino acid sequence: CASSPGLGYEQYF. The chain joins TRBV6-6 to TRBJ2-7, with 7 bases that match TRBD2. Germline loops: CDR1 MNHNY, CDR2 SVGAGI (reference sequence). The CDR3 contains 13 residues. V dropped 5 bases and J dropped 3; count of bases not matched to a gene: 4.

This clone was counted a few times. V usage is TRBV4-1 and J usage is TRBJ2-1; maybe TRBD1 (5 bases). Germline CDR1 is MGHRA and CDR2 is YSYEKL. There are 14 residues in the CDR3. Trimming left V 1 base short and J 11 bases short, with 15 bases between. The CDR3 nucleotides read TGCGCCAGCAGCCAAGTAGGCAGGGCAATGAAGCAGTTCTTC. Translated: CASSQVGRAMKQFF.

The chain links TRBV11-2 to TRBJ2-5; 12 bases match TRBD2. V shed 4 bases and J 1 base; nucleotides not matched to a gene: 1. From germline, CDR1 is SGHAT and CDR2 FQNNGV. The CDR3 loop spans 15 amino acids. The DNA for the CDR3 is TGTGCCAGCAGCTCACTAGCGGGGGGCCAAGAGACCCAGTACTTC. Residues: CASSSLAGGQETQYF.